This entry lists 8 T cell receptor beta chains sequenced from one sample in a study of blood T cell repertoires in COVID-19. Some clones are missing from TCRdb's copy, which holds only in-frame ones; the method was immunoSEQ multiplex PCR. The table includes approximately 140,000 clones, around 86% detected once. Source material: peripheral blood. These receptors were collected from a man between 35 and 55 years old with active or convalescent COVID-19.

The rearrangement links TRBV5-1 to TRBJ2-5, with 9 positions matching TRBD1. There are 16 residues in the CDR3. The V gene's germline CDR1 is SGHRS and CDR2 YFSETQ. V gave up 4 bases and J gave up 5 bases; unmatched junction bases: 12. In nucleotides, the CDR3 is TGCGCCAGCAGCCAGCCGGGACAGGGTATAGGGGAGACCCAGTACTTC. Translating gives CASSQPGQGIGETQYF.

This chain connects TRBV6-5 to TRBJ2-3; 8 nucleotides match TRBD2. Germline CDR1 and CDR2: MNHEY and SVGAGI. The V and J ends lost 1 base and 2 bases, in that order; junction bases with no gene match: 5. The CDR3 is 16 amino acids. This CDR3 is CASSYLAGSSTDTQYF. The CDR3 bases are TGTGCCAGCAGTTACTTAGCGGGGTCCTCCACAGATACGCAGTATTTT.

This clone was detected only once. The chain couples TRBV7-9 to TRBJ1-1; 8 bases are shared with TRBD1. CDR3 length: 14 amino acids. Germline CDR1 is SEHNR and CDR2 is FQNEAQ (reference sequence). With 5 bases clipped from V and 1 base from J, the junction kept 3 bases outside the gene matches. CDR3 protein: CASSLGQENTEAFF. The CDR3 coding sequence is TGTGCCAGCAGCCTGGGACAGGAGAACACTGAAGCTTTCTTT.

The genes are TRBV11-2 and TRBJ2-5; D is unresolved. Germline V CDR1 and CDR2: SGHAT, FQNNGV. With 0 bases removed from V and 5 bases from J, the gap between germline ends came to 4 bases. The CDR3 covers 12 residues. CDR3 protein: CASSLERETQYF. CDR3 nucleotides: TGTGCCAGCAGCTTAGAACGGGAGACCCAGTACTTC.

V usage is TRBV19 and J usage is TRBJ1-1; maybe TRBD1 (6 bases). V shed 7 bases and J shed 4 bases, with 16 bases lying between them. The V gene's germline CDR1 is LNHDA and CDR2 SQIVND (reference sequence). The CDR3 consists of 14 residues. The CDR3 protein is CASTTGFGSTEAFF. The CDR3 region has the DNA TGTGCCAGTACTACAGGGTTTGGGAGCACTGAAGCTTTCTTT.

V and J are TRBV6-1 and TRBJ1-5; the D gene is possibly TRBD1 (5 bases). This CDR3 is built from 14 residues. The germline CDR1 and CDR2 sequences are MNHNS and SASEGT. V shed 0 bases and J shed 5 bases, with 8 bases lying between them. The CDR3 sequence: CASSEAGGYQPQHF. Written as DNA, the CDR3 is TGTGCCAGCAGTGAAGCGGGGGGATATCAGCCCCAGCATTTT.

The chain uses TRBV25-1 and TRBJ2-1; D is perhaps TRBD2 (5 bases). Trimming pared 4 bases from V and 9 bases from J, leaving 13 bases between. From germline, CDR1 is MGHDK and CDR2 SYGVNS. The CDR3 is 13 residues long. This chain's CDR3 is CASSATSSGEQFF. CDR3 nucleotide sequence: TGTGCCAGCAGTGCAACGAGCAGCGGTGAGCAGTTCTTC.

This chain links TRBV9 with TRBJ2-4; D is unclear. Germline CDR1 and CDR2: SGDLS and YYNGEE. CDR3 length: 12 residues. V lost 4 bases and J lost 7, with 9 bases in between. CDR3 nucleotide sequence: TGTGCCAGCAGCTCCGGGTGGAACATTCAGTACTTC. Translation gives CASSSGWNIQYF.